The clone carrying this T cell receptor (beta chain) came up a few times. Its antigen is still unknown. Other DNA sequences in the same sample also yield this CDR3. This sample stems from a study of cytomegalovirus exposure and HLA in healthy donors. Study outcomes and limitations: Among the sequence variants, a highly shared cluster was likely an artifact of sequencing. TCR sequences were mostly rare, though some public TCRs occurred in many donors. Clonal expansion was found to be greater in HLA-associated TCR beta chains than in equally common others in a later analysis.

60 Vbeta and 13 Jbeta primers were used in PCR. Clones were read by immunoSEQ multiplex PCR, and TCRdb kept only the in-frame ones, dropping some. Seen here are around 99,000 clones, 65% to 85% observed once, and the top ten hold over 3%. The CDR3 length is 12 residues. The V end lost 0 bases, the J end lost 7 bases, and 6 bases lay between the germline ends. Germline loops: CDR1 GTSNPN, CDR2 SVGIG (reference sequence). Sequencing input: PBMCs. The TCR was taken from a middle-aged man in good health and CMV-seronegative. This rearrangement joins TRBV30 to TRBJ1-4, with D uncertain. CDR3 protein: CAWSVRGEKLFF. The CDR3 DNA reads as TGTGCCTGGAGTGTACGAGGTGAAAAACTGTTTTTT.